This TCR beta chain was obtained from a study of T cell changes during pregnancy in multiple sclerosis. Clones were read by immunoSEQ multiplex PCR, and TCRdb kept only the in-frame ones, dropping some. The sample includes tens of thousands of clones, about 93% of them seen just once. This sequence originates from a female donor in good health, enrolled as a control in a pregnancy study. Material: peripheral blood, obtained in the second trimester of pregnancy.

CDR3 sequence reads: CASSLRGEKLFF. DNA for the CDR3: TGTGCCAGCAGTCTTAGAGGGGAAAAACTGTTTTTT. This chain links TRBV28 with TRBJ1-4; no firm D call. Trimming took 5 bases from V and 8 from J, leaving 9 bases between them. The germline V gene has CDR1 MDHEN and CDR2 SYDVKM. There are 12 residues in the CDR3.